This TCR beta chain was retrieved from a study of CD8 T cells in Susac syndrome. RNA amounts of roughly 0.45 to 1 ug underwent reverse transcription with random hexamers. Each CDR3 protein gets one entry after TCRdb re-called the immunoSEQ multiplex PCR reads with MiXCR. The sample consists of 180,000 or so distinct CDR3 sequences, 90% to 95% of them appearing once. There are a few counts of this clonotype. CDR1 is MDHEN, CDR2 SYDVKM, per germline. CDR3 length equals 11 residues. V was trimmed by 3 bases and J by 9 bases, leaving 7 bases between them. The receptor was derived from a human donor with multiple sclerosis. Sequences were obtained from CD4+ T cells from PBMCs. J is TRBJ2-3 and V is TRBV28; D is undetermined. In DNA, the CDR3 is TGTGCCAGCAGTTTGGTAGGGACGCAGTATTTT. Translating it yields CASSLVGTQYF.